This T cell receptor (beta chain) was captured in a study of blood T cell repertoires in COVID-19. The wider study: Nucleic acid was either cDNA or gDNA, and it came from T cells, B-cell-depleted T cells, or PBMCs.

Profiling relied on immunoSEQ multiplex PCR, and the TCRdb table lists in-frame clones only, not all of them. This table holds some 130,000 clones, 70% to 80% found once. CDR3 length: 17 residues. With V trimmed by 4 bases and J by 7 bases, 10 bases remained unmatched. Germline V CDR1 and CDR2: SGHRS, YFSETQ. This clonotype was sampled from a man aged 60 to 69 who had recovered from COVID-19. V usage is TRBV5-1 and J usage is TRBJ2-1, with 14 bases lining up with TRBD2. The specimen was peripheral blood. CDR3 sequence reads: CASSPIPGLAGANEQFF. The CDR3, as DNA: TGCGCCAGCAGCCCAATTCCGGGACTAGCGGGGGCGAATGAGCAGTTCTTC. Full variable domain (remainder filled in from reference TRBV5-1 and TRBJ2-1): KAGVTQTPRYLIKTRGQQVTLSCSPISGHRSVSWYQQTPGQGLQFLFEYFSETQRNKGNFPGRFSGRQFSNSRSEMNVSTLELGDSALYLCASSPIPGLAGANEQFFGPGTRLTVL.